This T cell receptor (beta chain) was profiled in a study of early T cells in non-severe SARS-CoV-2 infection. Study as a whole: The sequenced material was bulk RNA from unsorted whole blood, and its chains were unpaired.

This CDR3 is built from 15 residues. Per the germline V gene, CDR1 is MDHEN and CDR2 is SYDVKM. With 5 bases removed from V and 7 bases from J, the gap between germline ends came to 15 bases. MiXCR was run by TCRdb on the 5' RACE reads, yielding one entry per CDR3 protein. The sample shows 50,000 to 60,000 distinct CDR3 sequences, roughly 8.7% of them seen only once. J is TRBJ1-6 and V is TRBV28, with D tentatively TRBD1 (6 bases). The sample consisted of whole blood, taken at baseline. The source is an adult who was a healthcare worker with PCR-confirmed SARS-CoV-2 infection or an uninfected control (not recorded which). The CDR3 region is CASSPPRGVNSPLHF. As DNA, the CDR3 is TGTGCCAGCAGTCCTCCCAGGGGAGTGAATTCACCCCTCCACTTT.